This T cell receptor beta chain was profiled in a study of T-cell reconstitution after alpha-beta-depleted transplantation in children. V was pared by 6 bases and J by 6 bases, with 18 bases between. The CDR3 has 14 residues. Many counts were recorded for this clonotype. Its antigen is as yet unknown. Findings of the study overall: Surviving recipient cells, namely T cells and thymic progenitors, were the source of high day-60 TCRbeta diversity in some patients.

Construction of the TCRbeta library involved unique molecular identifiers. MiXCR, applied by TCRdb to the PCR reads, yields one record per CDR3 protein. The table includes around 700,000 distinct CDR3 sequences, around 13% detected once. Sequenced here: PBMCs, sampled before TCRalphabeta/CD19-depleted stem cell transplant. This clonotype was obtained from a girl aged 2 to 10 with congenital amegakaryocytic thrombocytopenia, due to receive a stem cell transplant. This rearrangement joins TRBV12-3 or TRBV12-4 to TRBJ2-7; possibly TRBD1 or TRBD2 for D (7 bases each). The CDR3 protein is CASRSPGRGGEQYF. The CDR3 bases are TGTGCCAGCAGATCCCCGGGCAGGGGGGGCGAGCAGTACTTC.